The sequence of this T cell receptor beta chain was determined in a study of cytomegalovirus exposure and HLA in healthy donors. Study background: Earlier sequencing of some 190 million T cells yielded around 100 million unique TCR beta sequences. Findings and limits, study-wide: Exclusion applied to some V segments, including TRBV6-2 and TRBV6-3, as they were indistinguishable. Associated with cytomegalovirus, according to the listing, were fewer than 200 TCR beta chains.

Germline values: CDR1 ENHRY, CDR2 SYGVKD. The CDR3 runs to 15 residues. V was pared by 6 bases and J by 2 bases, with 16 bases between. PCR involved 60 Vbeta and 13 Jbeta primers. Profiled with immunoSEQ multiplex PCR; TCRdb holds only in-frame clones, not every one. The sample shows 180,000 or so clones, less than 80% of them seen only once. This clone was picked up a small number of times. The antigen remains undetermined. Sequencing was carried out using PBMCs. This TCR was recovered from a man aged 18 to 29 in good health and CMV-seronegative. This chain uses TRBV10-3 with TRBJ1-1; maybe TRBD1 (6 bases). Here the CDR3 reads CAIRGAPHDNTEAFF. The DNA of the CDR3 is TGTGCCATCAGGGGGGCCCCTCATGACAACACTGAAGCTTTCTTT.